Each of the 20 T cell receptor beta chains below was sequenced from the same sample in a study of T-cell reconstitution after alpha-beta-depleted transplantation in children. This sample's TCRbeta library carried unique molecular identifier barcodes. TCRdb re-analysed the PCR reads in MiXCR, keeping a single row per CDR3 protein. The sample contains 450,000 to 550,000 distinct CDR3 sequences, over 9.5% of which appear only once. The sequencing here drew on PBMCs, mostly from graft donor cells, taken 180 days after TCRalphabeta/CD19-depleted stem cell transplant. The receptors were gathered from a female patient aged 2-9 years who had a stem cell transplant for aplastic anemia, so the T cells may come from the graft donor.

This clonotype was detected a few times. CDR3 sequence (DNA): TGTGCCAGCAGCTTAGTTCTCCCCTACGAGCAGTACTTC. This sequence encodes CASSLVLPYEQYF. The chain uses TRBV7-2 and TRBJ2-7; D unclear. The germline V and J ends were trimmed by 1 base and 2 bases, with 6 bases remaining between them. The CDR3 length is 13 residues. Germline-derived CDR1 and CDR2 are SGHTA and FQGNSA.

CDR3: CASSFGLAGGPSTEQFF. The CDR3 DNA follows: TGTGCCAGTAGTTTTGGACTAGCGGGAGGGCCCTCGACTGAGCAGTTCTTC. The genes are TRBV19 and TRBJ2-1; 15 nucleotides line up with TRBD2. Looked up from germline, CDR1 is LNHDA and CDR2 is SQIVND (reference sequence). V trimming: 5 bases; J trimming: 9 bases; junction bases outside the gene matches: 11. The CDR3 sequence is 17 residues long.

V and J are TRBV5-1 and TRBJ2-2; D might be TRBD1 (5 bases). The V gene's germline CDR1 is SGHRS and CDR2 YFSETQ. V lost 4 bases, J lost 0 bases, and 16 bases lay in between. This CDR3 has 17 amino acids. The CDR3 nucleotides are TGCGCCAGCAGCGGGTCAGGGTATACCACGAACACCGGGGAGCTGTTTTTT. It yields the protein CASSGSGYTTNTGELFF.

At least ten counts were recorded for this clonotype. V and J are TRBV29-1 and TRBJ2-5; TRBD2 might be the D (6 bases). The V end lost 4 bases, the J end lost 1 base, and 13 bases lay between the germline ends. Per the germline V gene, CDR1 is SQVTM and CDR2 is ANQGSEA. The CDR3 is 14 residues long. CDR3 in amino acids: CSVVRSGPQETQYF. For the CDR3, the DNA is TGCAGCGTTGTGAGGAGCGGGCCCCAAGAGACCCAGTACTTC.

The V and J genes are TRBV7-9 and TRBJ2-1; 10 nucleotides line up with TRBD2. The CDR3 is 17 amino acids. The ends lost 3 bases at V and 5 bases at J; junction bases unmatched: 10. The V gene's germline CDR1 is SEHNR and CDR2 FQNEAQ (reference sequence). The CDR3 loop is CASSFIEREGDHNEQFF. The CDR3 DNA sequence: TGTGCCAGCAGCTTCATCGAGCGGGAGGGGGACCACAATGAGCAGTTCTTC.

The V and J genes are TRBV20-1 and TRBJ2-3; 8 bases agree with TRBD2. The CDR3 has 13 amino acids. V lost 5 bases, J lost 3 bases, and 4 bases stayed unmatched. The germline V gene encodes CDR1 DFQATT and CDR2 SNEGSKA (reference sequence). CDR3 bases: TGCAGTGCTGGAGCGGGAGCTACAGATACGCAGTATTTT. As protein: CSAGAGATDTQYF.

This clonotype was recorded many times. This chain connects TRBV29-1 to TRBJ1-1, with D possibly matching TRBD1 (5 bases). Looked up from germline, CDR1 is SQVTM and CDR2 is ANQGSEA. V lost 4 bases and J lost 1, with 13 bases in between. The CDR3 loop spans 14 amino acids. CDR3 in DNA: TGCAGCGTTGCAGGGATTGGCCCGAACACTGAAGCTTTCTTT. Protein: CSVAGIGPNTEAFF. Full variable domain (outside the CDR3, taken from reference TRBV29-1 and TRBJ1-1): SAVISQKPSRDICQRGTSLTIQCQVDSQVTMMFWYRQQPGQSLTLIATANQGSEATYESGFVIDKFPISRPNLTFSTLTVSNMSPEDSSIYLCSVAGIGPNTEAFFGQGTRLTVV.

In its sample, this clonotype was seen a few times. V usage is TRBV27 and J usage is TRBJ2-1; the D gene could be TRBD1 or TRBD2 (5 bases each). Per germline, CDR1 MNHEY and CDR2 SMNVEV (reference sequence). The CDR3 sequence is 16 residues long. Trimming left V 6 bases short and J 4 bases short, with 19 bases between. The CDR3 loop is CASSQLGPHIYNEQFF. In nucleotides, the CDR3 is TGTGCCAGCAGCCAATTGGGACCCCACATATACAATGAGCAGTTCTTC.

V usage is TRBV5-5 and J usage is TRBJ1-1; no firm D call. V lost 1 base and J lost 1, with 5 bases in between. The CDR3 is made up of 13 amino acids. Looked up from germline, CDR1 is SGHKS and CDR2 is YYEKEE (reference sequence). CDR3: CASSLIENTEAFF. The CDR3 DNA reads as TGTGCCAGCAGCTTGATAGAGAACACTGAAGCTTTCTTT.

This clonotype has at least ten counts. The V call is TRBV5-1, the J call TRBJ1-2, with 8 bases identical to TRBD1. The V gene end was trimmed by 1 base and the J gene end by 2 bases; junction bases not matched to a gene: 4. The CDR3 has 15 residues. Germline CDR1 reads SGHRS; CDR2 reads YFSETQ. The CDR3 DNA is TGCGCCAGCAGCTTGTTACAGGGGGAAAACTATGGCTACACCTTC. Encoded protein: CASSLLQGENYGYTF.

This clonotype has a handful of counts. CDR3 residues: CASSSSLAGASGGEQFF. CDR3 coding DNA: TGTGCCAGCAGTTCCTCACTAGCGGGAGCGTCGGGTGGCGAGCAGTTCTTC. The chain combines TRBV12-3 or TRBV12-4 with TRBJ2-1; 11 nucleotides line up with TRBD2. The CDR3 runs 17 residues. J lost 10 bases, V lost 4 bases, and 15 bases had no gene match.

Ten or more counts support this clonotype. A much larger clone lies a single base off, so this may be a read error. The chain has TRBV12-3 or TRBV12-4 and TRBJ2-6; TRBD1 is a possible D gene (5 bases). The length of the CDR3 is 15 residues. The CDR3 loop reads CASRTTGGRANGLTF. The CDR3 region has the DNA TGTGCCAGCAGGACCACAGGCGGTAGGGCCAACGGCCTGACTTTC.

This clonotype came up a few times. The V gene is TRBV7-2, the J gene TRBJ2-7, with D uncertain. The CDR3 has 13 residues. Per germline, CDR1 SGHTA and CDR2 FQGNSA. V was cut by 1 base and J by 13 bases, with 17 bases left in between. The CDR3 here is CASSLVIFYDAYF. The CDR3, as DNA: TGTGCCAGCAGCTTAGTGATCTTTTACGACGCCTACTTC.

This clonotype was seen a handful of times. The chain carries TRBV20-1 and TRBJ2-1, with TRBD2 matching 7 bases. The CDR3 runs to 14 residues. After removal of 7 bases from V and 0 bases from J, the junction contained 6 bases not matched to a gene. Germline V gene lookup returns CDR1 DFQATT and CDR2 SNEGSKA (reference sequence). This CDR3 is CSVAGTISYNEQFF. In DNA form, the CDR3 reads TGCAGTGTAGCGGGTACGATCTCCTACAATGAGCAGTTCTTC.

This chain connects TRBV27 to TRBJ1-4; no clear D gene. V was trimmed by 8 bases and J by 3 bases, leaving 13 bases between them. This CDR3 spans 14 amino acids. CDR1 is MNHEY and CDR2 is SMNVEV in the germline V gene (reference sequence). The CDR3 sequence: CASDGDGPNEKLFF. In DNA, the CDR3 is TGTGCCAGCGACGGCGACGGCCCTAATGAAAAACTGTTTTTT.

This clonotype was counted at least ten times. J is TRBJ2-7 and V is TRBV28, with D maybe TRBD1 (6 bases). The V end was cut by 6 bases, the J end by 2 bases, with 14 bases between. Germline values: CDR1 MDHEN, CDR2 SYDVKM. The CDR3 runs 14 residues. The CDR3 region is CASSPRQDPYEQYF. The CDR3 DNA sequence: TGTGCCAGCAGCCCACGACAGGACCCCTACGAGCAGTACTTC.

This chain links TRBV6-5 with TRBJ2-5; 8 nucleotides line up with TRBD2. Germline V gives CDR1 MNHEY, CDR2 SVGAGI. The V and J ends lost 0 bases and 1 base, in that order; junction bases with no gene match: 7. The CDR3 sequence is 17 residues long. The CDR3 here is CASSYSKAGGFQETQYF. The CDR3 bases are TGTGCCAGCAGTTACTCGAAGGCGGGAGGTTTCCAAGAGACCCAGTACTTC.

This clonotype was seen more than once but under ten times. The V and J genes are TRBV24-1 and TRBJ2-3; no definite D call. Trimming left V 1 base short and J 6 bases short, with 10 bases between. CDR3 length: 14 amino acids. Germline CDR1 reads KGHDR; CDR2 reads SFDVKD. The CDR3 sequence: CATSDLRRGDTQYF. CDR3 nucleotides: TGTGCCACCAGTGATTTACGGCGTGGGGATACGCAGTATTTT.

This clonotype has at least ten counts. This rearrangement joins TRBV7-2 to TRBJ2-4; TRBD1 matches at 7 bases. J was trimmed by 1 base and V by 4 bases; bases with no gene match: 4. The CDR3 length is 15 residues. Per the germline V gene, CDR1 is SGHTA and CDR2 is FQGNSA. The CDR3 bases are TGTGCCAGCAGCTCCAAGGACAGGGCCAAAAACATTCAGTACTTC. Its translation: CASSSKDRAKNIQYF.

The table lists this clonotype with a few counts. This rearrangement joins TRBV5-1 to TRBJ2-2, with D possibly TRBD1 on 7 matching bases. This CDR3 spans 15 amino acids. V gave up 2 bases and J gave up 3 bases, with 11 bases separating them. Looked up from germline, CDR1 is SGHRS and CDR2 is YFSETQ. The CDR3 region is CASSFQGGDTGELFF. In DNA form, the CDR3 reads TGCGCCAGCAGCTTCCAGGGGGGAGACACCGGGGAGCTGTTTTTT.